The entry below describes one TCR beta chain. The source of the sample is a study of patients and donors after allogeneic stem cell transplantation. Germline assignment: CDR1 DFQATT and CDR2 SNEGSKA (reference sequence). The germline V and J ends were trimmed by 6 bases and 7 bases, with 18 bases remaining between them. The CDR3 is 14 residues long. TCRdb used MiXCR to reprocess the RT-PCR reads, holding one entry per CDR3 protein. The sample gives about a million distinct CDR3 sequences, around 17% of which show up once; under 6.5% is in the top ten. Sequencing was done on a sample of blood, either unsorted or a sorted T cell fraction (not recorded which). The chain has TRBV20-1 and TRBJ1-4, with D possibly TRBD1 on 5 matching bases. The TCR comes from a human donor who was either an allogeneic HSCT recipient or a stem cell or donor lymphocyte infusion donor (not recorded which). It is not recorded whose cells these are; they may come from a transplant donor. The CDR3 nucleotides read TGCAGTGCCCCTTGGGGCAGGGTAACTGAAAAACTGTTTTTT. Translating it yields CSAPWGRVTEKLFF.